These 7 T cell receptor beta chains share one sample of origin, sequenced in a study of blood T cell repertoires in COVID-19. Sequencing was performed with immunoSEQ multiplex PCR; in TCRdb, only in-frame clones are kept and a portion is missing. The table includes roughly 250,000 clones, roughly 80% detected once. Source material: peripheral blood. Receptor source: a woman aged 80 or older with active or convalescent COVID-19.

This chain uses TRBV2 with TRBJ1-2, with D maybe TRBD1 (5 bases). Trimming left V 8 bases short and J 5 bases short, with 15 bases between. The CDR3 covers 13 residues. Germline V gene data show CDR1 as SNHLY and CDR2 as FYNNEI. CDR3 nucleotides: TGTGCCAGCTCTTACAGGCCTCAATATGGCTACACCTTC. Translation gives CASSYRPQYGYTF.

This clone is a singleton in its sample. This chain uses TRBV6-5 with TRBJ1-3, with D possibly matching TRBD1 (6 bases). CDR1 is MNHEY and CDR2 is SVGAGI in the germline V gene. There are 13 residues in the CDR3. V shed 6 bases and J shed 4 bases, with 10 bases lying between them. The CDR3 DNA sequence: TGTGCCAGCAGGCAACAGGGAGGAAACACCATATATTTT. It translates to CASRQQGGNTIYF.

The J gene is TRBJ2-1, the V gene TRBV6-5, with a possible D match to TRBD2 (5 bases). Per germline, CDR1 MNHEY and CDR2 SVGAGI. V was shortened by 4 bases and J by 8 bases, with 9 bases between the two germline ends. This CDR3 is 12 amino acids long. The CDR3 is CASSFSRDEQFF. CDR3 nucleotide sequence: TGTGCCAGCAGTTTCTCGAGGGATGAGCAGTTCTTC.

The gene calls are TRBV5-1 and TRBJ1-2, with 7 nucleotides matching TRBD1. The CDR3 has 13 amino acids. The germline V gene has CDR1 SGHRS and CDR2 YFSETQ. V shed 4 bases, J shed 8 bases, and the junction held 8 bases outside the gene matches. The CDR3 protein is CASSEQGNGGYTF. DNA of the CDR3: TGCGCCAGCAGCGAACAGGGGAATGGAGGCTACACCTTC.

In its sample, this clone was seen a few times. V and J are TRBV2 and TRBJ1-2, with D possibly being TRBD1 (5 bases). The ends were cut back, 4 bases at V and 2 bases at J, with 20 bases in the middle. The CDR3 is 17 residues long. Per germline, CDR1 SNHLY and CDR2 FYNNEI. Written as DNA, the CDR3 is TGTGCCAGCAGTGTTTCCGAGTCGCGACAGACGAACTATGGCTACACCTTC. It yields the protein CASSVSESRQTNYGYTF. Full variable domain (remainder filled in from reference TRBV2 and TRBJ1-2): EPEVTQTPSHQVTQMGQEVILRCVPISNHLYFYWYRQILGQKVEFLVSFYNNEISEKSEIFDDQFSVERPDGSNFTLKIRSTKLEDSAMYFCASSVSESRQTNYGYTFGSGTRLTVV.

The chain combines TRBV18 with TRBJ2-7; 10 bases align to TRBD1. The J segment lost 7 bases and the V segment lost 2 bases, leaving 5 bases of the junction unmatched. Germline CDR1 is KGHSH and CDR2 is LQKENI. The CDR3 contains 14 residues. CDR3 loop: CASSPDRGLGEQYF. DNA for the CDR3: TGTGCCAGCTCACCAGACAGGGGGCTGGGGGAGCAGTACTTC.

The chain recombines TRBV11-2 with TRBJ1-5; 10 nucleotides line up with TRBD1. V lost 5 bases, J lost 4 bases, and 5 bases stayed unmatched. This CDR3 spans 15 amino acids. CDR1 SGHAT and CDR2 FQNNGV come from the germline V gene. The CDR3 DNA is TGTGCCAGCAGCATAGGGGACAGGGGTAATCAGCCCCAGCATTTT. Amino acid sequence: CASSIGDRGNQPQHF.